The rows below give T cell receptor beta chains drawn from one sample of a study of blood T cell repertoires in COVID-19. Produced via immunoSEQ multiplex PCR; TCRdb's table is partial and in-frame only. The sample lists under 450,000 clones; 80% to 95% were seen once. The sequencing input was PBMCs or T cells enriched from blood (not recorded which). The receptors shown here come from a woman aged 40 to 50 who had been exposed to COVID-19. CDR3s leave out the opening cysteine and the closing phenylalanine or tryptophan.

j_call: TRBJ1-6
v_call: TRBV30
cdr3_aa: AWLKGADSPLH

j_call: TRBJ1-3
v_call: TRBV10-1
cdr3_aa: ASTPGTFSGNTIY

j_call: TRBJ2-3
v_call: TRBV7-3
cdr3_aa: ASSLIGAGGITTDTQY

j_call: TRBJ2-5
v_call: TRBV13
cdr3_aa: ASSFSSVETQY

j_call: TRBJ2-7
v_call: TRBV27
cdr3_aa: ASSKTGSKSYEQY

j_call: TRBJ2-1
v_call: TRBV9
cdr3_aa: ASSAGLARHNEQF

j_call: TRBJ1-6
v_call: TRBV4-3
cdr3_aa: ASSQRQGSINSPLH

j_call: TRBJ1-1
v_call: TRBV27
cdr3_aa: ASSGKGWMNTEAF

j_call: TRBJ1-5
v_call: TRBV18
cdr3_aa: ASSSTDRGYQPQH

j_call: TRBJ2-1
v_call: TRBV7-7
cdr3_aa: ASSRTSAKLDNEQF

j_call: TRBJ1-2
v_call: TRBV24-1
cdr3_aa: ATSDPAWRGKGHGYT

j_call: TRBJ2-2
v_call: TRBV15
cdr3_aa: ATSRDLAGEFLTGELF

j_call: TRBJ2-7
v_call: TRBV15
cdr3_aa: ATSRDLSGFDEQY

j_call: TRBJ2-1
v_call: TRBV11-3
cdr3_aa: ASSLIGREPGNEQF

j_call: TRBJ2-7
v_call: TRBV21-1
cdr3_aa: ASSNRTGTGIFEQY

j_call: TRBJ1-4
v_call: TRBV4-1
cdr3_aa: ASSQGTGNEKLF

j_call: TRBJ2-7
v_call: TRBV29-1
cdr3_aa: SVEGTGTSGSTRYEQY

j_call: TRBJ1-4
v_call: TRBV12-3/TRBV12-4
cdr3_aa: ATRLGASEKLF

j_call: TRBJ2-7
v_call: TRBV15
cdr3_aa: ATSRDRGTYEQY

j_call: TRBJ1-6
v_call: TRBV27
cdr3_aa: ASTVGGYNSPLH

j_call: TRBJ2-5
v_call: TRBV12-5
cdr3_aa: ASGGDRERETQY

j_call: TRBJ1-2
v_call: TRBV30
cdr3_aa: AWSAWTGEQDGYT

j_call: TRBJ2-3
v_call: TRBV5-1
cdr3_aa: ASTSGRRTDTQY

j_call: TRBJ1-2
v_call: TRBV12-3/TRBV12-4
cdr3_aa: ASSLGEGDGYT

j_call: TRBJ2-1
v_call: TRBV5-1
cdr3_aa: ASSLGQEYNEQF

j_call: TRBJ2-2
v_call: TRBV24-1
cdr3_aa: ATSDDSGKATGELF

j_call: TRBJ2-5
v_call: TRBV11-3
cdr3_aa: ASRSPDSQETQY

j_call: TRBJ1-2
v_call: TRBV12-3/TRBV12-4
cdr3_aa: ASRTTGPGYT

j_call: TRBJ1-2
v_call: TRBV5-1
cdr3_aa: ASSLGTGSRPDGYT

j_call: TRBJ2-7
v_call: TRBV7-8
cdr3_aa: ASRFRLAGSYEQY

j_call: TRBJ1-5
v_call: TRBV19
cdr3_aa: ASRPRGQPQH

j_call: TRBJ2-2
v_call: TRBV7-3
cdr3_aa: ASREREDTGELF

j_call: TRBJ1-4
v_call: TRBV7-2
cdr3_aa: ASSFIRDRAEKLF

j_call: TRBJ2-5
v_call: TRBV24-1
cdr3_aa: ATSDPGTGAQETQY

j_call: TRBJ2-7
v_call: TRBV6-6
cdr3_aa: ASSLAPGPEGAPYEQY

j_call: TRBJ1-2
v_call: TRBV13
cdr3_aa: ASSFTDSSYGYT

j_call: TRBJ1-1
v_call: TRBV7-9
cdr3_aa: ASSLRGMNTEAF

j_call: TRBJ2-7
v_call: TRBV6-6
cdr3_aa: ASSYFKSGRSHEQY

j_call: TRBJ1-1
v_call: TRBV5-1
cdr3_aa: ASSTQGANTEAF

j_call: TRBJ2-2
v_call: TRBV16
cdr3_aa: ASLKGVLNTGELF

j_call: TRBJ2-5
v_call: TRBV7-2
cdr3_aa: ASQGGGRAGETQY

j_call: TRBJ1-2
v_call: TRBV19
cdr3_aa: ASSMSNLQIYGYT

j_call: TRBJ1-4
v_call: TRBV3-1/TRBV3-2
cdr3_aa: ASSPGFNEKLF

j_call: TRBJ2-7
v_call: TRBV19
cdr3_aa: ASSPITGLDEQY

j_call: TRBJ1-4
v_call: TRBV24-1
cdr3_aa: ATSDGGAGEKLF

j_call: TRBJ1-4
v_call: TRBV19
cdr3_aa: ASRSLGDEKLF

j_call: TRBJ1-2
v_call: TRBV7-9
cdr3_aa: ASSLPGQGVGYT

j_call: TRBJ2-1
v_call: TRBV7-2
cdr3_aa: ASREGSDSYNEQF

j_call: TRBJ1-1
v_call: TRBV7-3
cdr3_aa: ASSADRVTEAF

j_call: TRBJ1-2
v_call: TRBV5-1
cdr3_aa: ASSLGDRPNYGYT

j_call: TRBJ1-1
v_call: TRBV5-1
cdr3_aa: ASSLLDFLNTEAF

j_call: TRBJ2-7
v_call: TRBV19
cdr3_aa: ASSHRGEQY

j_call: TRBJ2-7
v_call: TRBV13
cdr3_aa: ASSSRLAGGPKSYEQY

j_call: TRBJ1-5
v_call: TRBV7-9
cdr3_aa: ASSLKPGQPQH

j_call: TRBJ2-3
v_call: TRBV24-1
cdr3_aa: ATSEGQAGYYTQY

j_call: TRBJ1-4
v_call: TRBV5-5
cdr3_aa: ASSFPQGYNEKLF

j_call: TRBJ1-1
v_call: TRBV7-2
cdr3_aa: ASSLDPTGSNTEAF

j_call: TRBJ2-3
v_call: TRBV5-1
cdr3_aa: ASSLEGPLQSTDTQY

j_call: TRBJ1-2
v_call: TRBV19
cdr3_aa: ASLPWGYT